This TCR beta chain was identified during a study of blood T cells in healthy people across ages (dated by TCRdb to between 2014 and 2016). Some background on the complete study: In model experiments, template switching captured about one uniquely barcoded TCR beta cDNA molecule for every two T cells. The study measured age-related changes in TCR beta repertoire diversity using deep sequencing normalized with unique cDNA molecular identifiers. The donors were split into four age groups: young (average about 15 years), middle-aged (around 37), aged (about 62) and long-lived (approximately 89). To avoid experimental bias, donors of different ages were distributed randomly across sequencing lanes. The study analyzed two additional independent replicas of 1 million unique cDNA reads from the same blood draw for two donors, one aged 18 to 29 and one aged 80 or older. General findings and caveats noted by the study authors: Conclusive comparison of naive and antigen-experienced compartments was prevented by the profiling of bulk unsorted PBMCs. Observed TCR beta diversity per million T cells fell roughly linearly with age, and a significant reduction was already apparent by age roughly 40. Estimates of total diversity from one million sequenced T cells were regarded as lower bounds and underestimates. A strong correlation was found between observed TCR beta diversity and the percentage of naive T cells measured by flow cytometry. Compared with the aged group, more naive CD4+ T cells, fewer expanded clones and increased TCR diversity were shown by the long-lived group, suggesting age selection. Donor CMV infection status was unknown, potentially confounding age-related changes in expanded clonotypes.

The CDR3 contains 14 residues, cysteine and phenylalanine counted. The entry retains the CDR3 DNA only, 42 bases that are in frame from base 1. CDR1 ENHRY and CDR2 SYGVKD were looked up in the germline V gene. The library was generated by 5' RACE. Sequencing was performed on an Illumina HiSeq 2500. A second PCR of about 6 to 11 cycles was performed with a sample-barcoded 5' primer and a J-beta primer mix. A template-switch 5' adaptor carrying 12 random nucleotides introduced a unique molecular identifier onto each TCR beta cDNA molecule. Each sample yielded at least 2.5 million CDR3-containing paired-end reads. First-strand cDNA was synthesized from all RNA with the Mint cDNA synthesis kit, primed by a TRBC-specific oligonucleotide. Following uracil-DNA glycosylase treatment, a first 18-cycle PCR with universal primers M1SS and BC2_uni_R was performed on all cDNA. The published analysis was carried out like this. Each sample was normalized by randomly selecting 1 million high-quality reads, each carrying a distinct molecular identifier. Reads with shared molecular identifiers were discarded instead of being binned into consensus sequences. MiTCR, with a Q25 quality threshold and the strictest error-elimination algorithm, was used for CDR3 identification, clonotype clustering and error correction. Lower-bound total TCR beta diversity was estimated with a nonparametric unseen species model using Euler transformation. TCRdb ran its own pipeline on the public reads, namely fastp trimming at Q25 and MiXCR clone calling, and kept in-frame beta chains. Rows merge per CDR3 protein into single entries with the most common DNA and genes. The V and J calls were not made by the authors but by TCRdb's processing. Recorded for this sample are about 1 million distinct CDR3 sequences; 40% to 55% of them occurred a single time. The top ten hold under 20% of the sample.

Donors were approximately 42 systemically healthy Caucasian individuals from Russia aged roughly 6 to 100 years. Each donor gave about 9.7 milliliters of peripheral blood, drawn into EDTA-treated Vacutainer tubes. Ficoll-Paque density-gradient centrifugation was used to isolate PBMCs, with at least 6.5 million obtained per sample. Trizol reagent was used to extract total RNA from the PBMCs, yielding at least 5.5 micrograms per sample. For every donor, an aliquot of PBMCs went through flow cytometry to measure the percentages of naive CD45RAhigh/CD27high T cells. There are a few counts of this clonotype. It has no known antigen specificity. At one boundary the junction diverges from the germline segment, which might be a read error.

The V and J segments used are TRBV10-3 and TRBJ2-7; 10 bases in the junction line up with TRBD2. This clonotype was obtained from a woman aged 60-70 years in good health. Sequenced input: blood. CDR3 reads: CVISLAGGGAEQYF. The DNA reads TGTGTCATCAGTTTAGCGGGAGGCGGCGCCGAGCAGTACTTC.